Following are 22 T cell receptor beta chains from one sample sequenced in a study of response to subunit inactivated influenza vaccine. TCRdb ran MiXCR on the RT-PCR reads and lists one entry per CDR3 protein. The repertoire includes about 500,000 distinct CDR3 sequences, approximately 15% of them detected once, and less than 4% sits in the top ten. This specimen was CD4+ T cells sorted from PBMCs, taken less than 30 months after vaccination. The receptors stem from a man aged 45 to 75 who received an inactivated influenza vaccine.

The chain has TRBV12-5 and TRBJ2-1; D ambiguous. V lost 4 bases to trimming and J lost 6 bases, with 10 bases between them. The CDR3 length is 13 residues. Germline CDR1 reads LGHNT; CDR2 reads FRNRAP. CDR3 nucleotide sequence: TGTGCTAGTGGTTCCGGACCCACCAATGAGCAGTTCTTC. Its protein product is CASGSGPTNEQFF.

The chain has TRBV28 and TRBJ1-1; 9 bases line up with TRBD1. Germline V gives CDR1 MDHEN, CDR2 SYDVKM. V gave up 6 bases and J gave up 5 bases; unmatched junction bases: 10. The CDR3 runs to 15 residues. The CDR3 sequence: CASRRSQGAGTEAFF. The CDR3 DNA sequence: TGTGCCAGCAGACGTTCACAGGGGGCTGGGACTGAAGCTTTCTTT.

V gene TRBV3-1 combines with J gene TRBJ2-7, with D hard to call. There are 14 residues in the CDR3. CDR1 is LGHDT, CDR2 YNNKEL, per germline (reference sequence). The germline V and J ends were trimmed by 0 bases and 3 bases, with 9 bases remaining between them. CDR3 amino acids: CASSQDSRHYEQYF. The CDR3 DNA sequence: TGTGCCAGCAGCCAAGATAGCAGACACTACGAGCAGTACTTC.

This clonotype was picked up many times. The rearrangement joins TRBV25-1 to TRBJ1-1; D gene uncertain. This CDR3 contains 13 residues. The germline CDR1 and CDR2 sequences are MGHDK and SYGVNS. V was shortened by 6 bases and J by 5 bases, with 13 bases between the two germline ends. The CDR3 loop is CASSYSPGTEAFF. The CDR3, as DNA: TGTGCCAGCAGCTATAGCCCGGGGACTGAAGCTTTCTTT. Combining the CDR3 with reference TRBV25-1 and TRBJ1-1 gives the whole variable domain EADIYQTPRYLVIGTGKKITLECSQTMGHDKMYWYQQDPGMELHLIHYSYGVNSTEKGDLSSESTVSRIRTEHFPLTLESARPSHTSQYLCASSYSPGTEAFFGQGTRLTVV.

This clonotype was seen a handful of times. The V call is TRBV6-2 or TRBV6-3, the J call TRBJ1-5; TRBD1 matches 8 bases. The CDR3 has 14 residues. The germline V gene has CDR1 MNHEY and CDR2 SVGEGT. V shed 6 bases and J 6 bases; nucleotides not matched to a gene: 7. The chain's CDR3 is CASRSGQGLQPQHF. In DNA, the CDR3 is TGTGCCAGCAGAAGCGGACAGGGCCTTCAGCCCCAGCATTTT.

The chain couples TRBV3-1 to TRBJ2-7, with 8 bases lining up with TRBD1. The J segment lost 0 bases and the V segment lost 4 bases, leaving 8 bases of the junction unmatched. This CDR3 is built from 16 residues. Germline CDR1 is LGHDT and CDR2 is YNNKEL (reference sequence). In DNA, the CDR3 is TGTGCCAGCAGCCGGAAGCCGGGACAGGACTCCTACGAGCAGTACTTC. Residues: CASSRKPGQDSYEQYF.

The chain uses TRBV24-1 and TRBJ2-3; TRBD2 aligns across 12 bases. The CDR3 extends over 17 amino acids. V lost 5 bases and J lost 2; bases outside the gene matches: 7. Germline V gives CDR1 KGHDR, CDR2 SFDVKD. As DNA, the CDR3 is TGTGCCACCAGTGGGACTAGCGGGAAAACAAACACAGATACGCAGTATTTT. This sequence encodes CATSGTSGKTNTDTQYF.

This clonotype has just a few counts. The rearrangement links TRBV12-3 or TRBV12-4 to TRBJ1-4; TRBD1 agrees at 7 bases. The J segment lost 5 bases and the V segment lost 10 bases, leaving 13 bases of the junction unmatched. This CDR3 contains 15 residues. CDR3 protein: CATTRDSLLNEKLFF. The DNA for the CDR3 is TGTGCCACCACGAGGGACAGTCTGTTAAATGAAAAACTGTTTTTT.

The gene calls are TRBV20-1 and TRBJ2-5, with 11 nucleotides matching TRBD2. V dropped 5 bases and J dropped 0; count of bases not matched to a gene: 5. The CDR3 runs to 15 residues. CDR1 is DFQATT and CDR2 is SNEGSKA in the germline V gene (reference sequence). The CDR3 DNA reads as TGCAGTGCTCTCCCTAGCGGGGGGTACCAAGAGACCCAGTACTTC. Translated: CSALPSGGYQETQYF.

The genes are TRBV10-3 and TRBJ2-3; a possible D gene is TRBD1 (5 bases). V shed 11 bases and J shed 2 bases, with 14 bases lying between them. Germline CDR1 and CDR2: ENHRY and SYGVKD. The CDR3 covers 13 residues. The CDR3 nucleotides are TGTGCCTTGCAGGGCAAGGTCACAGATACGCAGTATTTT. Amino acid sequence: CALQGKVTDTQYF.

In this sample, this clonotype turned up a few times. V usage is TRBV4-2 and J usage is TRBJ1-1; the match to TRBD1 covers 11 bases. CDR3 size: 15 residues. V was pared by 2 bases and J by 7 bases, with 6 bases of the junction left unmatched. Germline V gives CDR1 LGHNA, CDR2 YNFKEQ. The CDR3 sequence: CASSQSGTGGDEAFF. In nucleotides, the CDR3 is TGTGCCAGCAGCCAATCCGGGACAGGGGGGGATGAAGCTTTCTTT.

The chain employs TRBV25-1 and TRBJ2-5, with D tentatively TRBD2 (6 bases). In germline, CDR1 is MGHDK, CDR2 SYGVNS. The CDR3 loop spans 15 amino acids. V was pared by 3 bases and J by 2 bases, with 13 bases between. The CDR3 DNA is TGTGCCAGCAGTGAGGCGGGACGATTGCAAGAGACCCAGTACTTC. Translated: CASSEAGRLQETQYF.

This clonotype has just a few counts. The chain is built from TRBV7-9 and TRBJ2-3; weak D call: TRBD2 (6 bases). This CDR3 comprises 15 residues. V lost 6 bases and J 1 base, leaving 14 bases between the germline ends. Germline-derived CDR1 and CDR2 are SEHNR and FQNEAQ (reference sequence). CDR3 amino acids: CASSFSGSGTDTQYF. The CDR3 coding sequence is TGTGCCAGCAGTTTTTCCGGGAGTGGCACAGATACGCAGTATTTT.

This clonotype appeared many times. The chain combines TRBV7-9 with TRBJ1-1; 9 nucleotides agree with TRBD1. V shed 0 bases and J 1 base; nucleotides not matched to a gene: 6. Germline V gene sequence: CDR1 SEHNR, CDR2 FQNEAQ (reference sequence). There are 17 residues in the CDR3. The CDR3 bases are TGTGCCAGCAGCTTAGCTTGGGGACAGGGCACGAACACTGAAGCTTTCTTT. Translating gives CASSLAWGQGTNTEAFF.

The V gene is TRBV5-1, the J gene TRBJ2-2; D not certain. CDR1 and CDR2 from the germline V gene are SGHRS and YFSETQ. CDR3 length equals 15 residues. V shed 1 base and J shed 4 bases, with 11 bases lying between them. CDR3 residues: CASSLPGPVTGELFF. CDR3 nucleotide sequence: TGCGCCAGCAGCTTGCCAGGTCCGGTCACCGGGGAGCTGTTTTTT.

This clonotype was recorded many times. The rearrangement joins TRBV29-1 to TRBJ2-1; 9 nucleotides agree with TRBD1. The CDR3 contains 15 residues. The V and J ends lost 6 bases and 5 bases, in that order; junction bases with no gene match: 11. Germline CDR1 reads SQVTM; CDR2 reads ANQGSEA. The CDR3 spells CSVGRTGGRDNEQFF. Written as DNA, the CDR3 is TGCAGCGTCGGCCGAACAGGGGGCCGGGACAATGAGCAGTTCTTC.

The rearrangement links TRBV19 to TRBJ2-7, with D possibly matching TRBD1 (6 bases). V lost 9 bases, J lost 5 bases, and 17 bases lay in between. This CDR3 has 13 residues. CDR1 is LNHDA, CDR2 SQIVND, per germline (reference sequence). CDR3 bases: TGTGCCAGCGCGGCCAGGGGTGTCCACGAGCAGTACTTC. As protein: CASAARGVHEQYF.

CDR3 protein: CASSLEANQGIQYF. The DNA of the CDR3 is TGTGCCAGCAGCTTGGAGGCCAATCAGGGCATTCAGTACTTC. V usage is TRBV5-5 and J usage is TRBJ2-4, with D maybe TRBD1 (5 bases). The CDR3 extends over 14 amino acids. CDR1 and CDR2 (germline): SGHKS, YYEKEE (reference sequence). V gave up 0 bases and J gave up 9 bases, with 13 bases separating them.

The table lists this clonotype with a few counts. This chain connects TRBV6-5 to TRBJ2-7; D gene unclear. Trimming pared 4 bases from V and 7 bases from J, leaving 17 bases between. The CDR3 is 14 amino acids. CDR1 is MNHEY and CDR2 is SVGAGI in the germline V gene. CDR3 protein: CASSFRQSNGEQYF. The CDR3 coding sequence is TGTGCCAGCAGTTTCCGTCAATCGAACGGGGAGCAGTACTTC.

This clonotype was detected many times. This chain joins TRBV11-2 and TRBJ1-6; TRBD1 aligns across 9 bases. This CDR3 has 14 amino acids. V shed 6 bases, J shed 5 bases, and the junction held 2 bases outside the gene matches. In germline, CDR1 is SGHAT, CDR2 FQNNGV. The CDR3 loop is CASRQGADNSPLHF. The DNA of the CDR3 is TGTGCCAGCAGACAGGGGGCGGATAATTCACCCCTCCACTTT.

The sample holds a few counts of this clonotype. The CDR3 nucleotides read TGCAGCGCGACTAATGTGGAGCAGTTCTTC. Translated, it gives CSATNVEQFF. V gene TRBV29-1 combines with J gene TRBJ2-1, with D possibly matching TRBD2 (5 bases). CDR3 size: 10 residues. Trimming removed 7 bases at V and 10 bases at J, with 11 bases between. Germline assignment: CDR1 SQVTM and CDR2 ANQGSEA.

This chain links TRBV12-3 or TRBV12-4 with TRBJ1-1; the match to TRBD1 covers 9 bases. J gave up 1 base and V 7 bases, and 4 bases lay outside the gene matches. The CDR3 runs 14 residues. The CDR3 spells CASNLGQGNTEAFF. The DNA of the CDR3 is TGTGCCAGCAACCTGGGACAGGGGAACACTGAAGCTTTCTTT.